The 14 T cell receptor beta chains presented below share a single source sample, sequenced in a study of cytomegalovirus exposure and HLA in healthy donors (dated by TCRdb to 2016 to 2017). Library method: the immunoSEQ multiplex PCR assay. The multiplex PCR relied on a mix of 60 forward primers for TCR Vbeta segments and 13 reverse primers for TCR Jbeta segments. As stored in TCRdb, this immuneACCESS dataset retains in-frame rearrangements with V and J assigned. A fraction of the clones does not appear; measured against another copy, unresolved V genes explain less than half of the discrepancy, and the remainder lacks a known reason. Present in this sample are fewer than 200,000 clones, around 74% of which were seen just once. The top ten clones comprise around 2.6% of the sample. The sequenced sample was PBMCs. Every receptor here comes from a female donor in good health and CMV-seronegative.

This clone came up once. Germline is not matched at one junction end, which may reflect a read error. The V and J genes are TRBV30 and TRBJ2-4; 10 bases align to TRBD2. Germline V lookup: CDR1 GTSNPN, CDR2 SVGIG (reference sequence). The CDR3 length is 11 residues. The CDR3 DNA reads TGTGCCTGGTCCGATAGCGGGAGGAAGAACTTC. It codes for CAWSDSGRKNF. Together with reference TRBV30 and TRBJ2-4, the CDR3 gives the full variable domain: SQTIHQWPATLVQPVGSPLSLECTVEGTSNPNLYWYRQAAGRGLQLLFYSVGIGQISSEVPQNLSASRPQDRQFILSSKKLLLSDSGFYLCAWSDSGRKNFGAGTRLSVL.

The gene calls are TRBV6-5 and TRBJ2-5, with a tentative D call TRBD1 (6 bases). Germline CDR1 is MNHEY and CDR2 is SVGAGI. This CDR3 region has 13 residues. V shed 2 bases and J shed 11 bases, with 15 bases lying between them. CDR3 sequence (DNA): TGTGCCAGCAGTTACGAGATGACAGGTCCACAGTACTTC. Its translation is CASSYEMTGPQYF.

The rearrangement links TRBV30 to TRBJ2-1; D remains ambiguous. The CDR3 sequence is 15 residues long. The germline CDR1 and CDR2 sequences are GTSNPN and SVGIG (reference sequence). V was cut by 2 bases and J by 1 base, with 12 bases left in between. The CDR3 protein is CAWSPPHGSYNEQFF. The DNA of the CDR3 is TGTGCCTGGAGTCCACCTCACGGGTCCTACAATGAGCAGTTCTTC.

The chain joins TRBV28 to TRBJ1-1; 8 nucleotides agree with TRBD1. The CDR3 contains 14 residues. Germline V CDR1 and CDR2: MDHEN, SYDVKM. Germline trimming cut 11 bases from V and 1 base from J; bases unmatched to any gene: 9. CDR3 region: CASTLTGENTEAFF. The DNA of the CDR3 is TGTGCCTCCACATTGACAGGGGAGAACACTGAAGCTTTCTTT.

In this sample, this clone turned up a few times. This chain uses TRBV18 with TRBJ2-6; tentatively, D is TRBD1 (6 bases). V lost 3 bases and J 0 bases, leaving 9 bases between the germline ends. CDR1 and CDR2 from the germline V gene are KGHSH and LQKENI. CDR3 size: 16 residues. The CDR3 coding sequence is TGTGCCAGCTCACCGACACAGGGCTCTGGGGCCAACGTCCTGACTTTC. It is translated as CASSPTQGSGANVLTF.

This chain joins TRBV11-2 and TRBJ2-5, with TRBD1 matching over 9 bases. J lost 3 bases, V lost 6 bases, and 8 bases had no gene match. Germline V CDR1 and CDR2: SGHAT, FQNNGV. The CDR3 covers 15 residues. The CDR3 is CASSPGTGRKETQYF. The CDR3 bases are TGTGCCAGCAGTCCCGGGACAGGGAGAAAAGAGACCCAGTACTTC.

V usage is TRBV29-1 and J usage is TRBJ1-5; TRBD1 might be the D (6 bases). Trimming stripped 6 bases from V and 6 bases from J, with 18 bases between. The CDR3 is made up of 14 amino acids. Germline V gene data show CDR1 as SQVTM and CDR2 as ANQGSEA. CDR3 in DNA: TGCAGCGTGACCCCAGGGGCCGCGGGTCAGCCCCAGCATTTT. This translates into CSVTPGAAGQPQHF.

This chain joins TRBV5-1 and TRBJ1-5, with 7 bases that match TRBD1. Trimming at V came to 1 base and at J to 6 bases, leaving 4 bases not matched to a gene. This CDR3 is built from 14 residues. Germline CDR1 reads SGHRS; CDR2 reads YFSETQ. CDR3 nucleotide sequence: TGCGCCAGCAGCTTGCGAGGGGGCGCTCAGCCCCAGCATTTT. This sequence encodes CASSLRGGAQPQHF.

This chain joins TRBV19 and TRBJ2-2; no clear D. There are 12 residues in the CDR3. Germline V gene lookup returns CDR1 LNHDA and CDR2 SQIVND (reference sequence). V lost 10 bases, J lost 4 bases, and 10 bases lay in between. The CDR3 DNA reads as TGTGCCACCTCCTTGCGCACCGGGGAGCTGTTTTTT. This sequence encodes CATSLRTGELFF.

In its sample, this clone was seen a few times. The V and J genes are TRBV18 and TRBJ2-3; 10 nucleotides line up with TRBD1. CDR1 and CDR2 from the germline V gene are KGHSH and LQKENI. CDR3 length equals 20 residues. The V gene end was trimmed by 0 bases and the J gene end by 1 base; junction bases not matched to a gene: 13. The CDR3 region is CASSPPKGFAGTGGTDTQYF. The CDR3 nucleotides are TGTGCCAGCTCACCACCGAAAGGTTTTGCTGGGACAGGGGGCACAGATACGCAGTATTTT.

V usage is TRBV27 and J usage is TRBJ2-7; 9 positions match TRBD1. From germline, CDR1 is MNHEY and CDR2 SMNVEV (reference sequence). The CDR3 covers 17 residues. V was pared by 4 bases and J by 5 bases, with 15 bases of the junction left unmatched. CDR3 bases: TGTGCCAGCAGTTGGTTGGGCCCCACAGGGGGCAAGGACGAGCAGTACTTC. It codes for CASSWLGPTGGKDEQYF.

The V and J genes are TRBV4-2 and TRBJ2-7, with TRBD2 matching over 12 bases. CDR1 is LGHNA and CDR2 is YNFKEQ in the germline V gene. Losses at the gene ends were 0 bases for V and 6 bases for J; bases not matched to a gene: 12. The CDR3 covers 18 residues. CDR3 residues: CASSQDGPSGRAPGEQYF. CDR3 in DNA: TGTGCCAGCAGCCAAGATGGGCCTAGCGGGAGGGCCCCGGGCGAGCAGTACTTC.

Here the CDR3 DNA reads TGTGCCAGCAGTGTAGGACTTGGCGGAGAATACGAGCAGTACTTC. It codes for CASSVGLGGEYEQYF. The J gene is TRBJ2-7, the V gene TRBV2, with D perhaps TRBD2 (5 bases). V lost 4 bases and J lost 4, with 17 bases in between. The germline V gene encodes CDR1 SNHLY and CDR2 FYNNEI. The CDR3 spans 15 residues.

The chain recombines TRBV28 with TRBJ2-7; D call uncertain. From germline, CDR1 is MDHEN and CDR2 SYDVKM. The CDR3 has 12 residues. V lost 1 base and J lost 4, with 5 bases in between. CDR3 DNA: TGTGCCAGCAGTTTATCCTTTTACGAGCAGTACTTC. Amino acids: CASSLSFYEQYF.